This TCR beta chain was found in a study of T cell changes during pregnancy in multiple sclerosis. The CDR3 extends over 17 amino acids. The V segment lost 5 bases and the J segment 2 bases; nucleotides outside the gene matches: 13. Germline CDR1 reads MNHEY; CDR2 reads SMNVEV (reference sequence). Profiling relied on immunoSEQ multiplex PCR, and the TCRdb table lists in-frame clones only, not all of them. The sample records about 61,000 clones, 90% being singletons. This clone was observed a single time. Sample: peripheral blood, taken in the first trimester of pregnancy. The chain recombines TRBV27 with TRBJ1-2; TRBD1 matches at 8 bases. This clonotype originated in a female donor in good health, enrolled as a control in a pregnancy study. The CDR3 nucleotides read TGTGCCAGCAGTCCCCGACAGGGGCCAGGAGTAAACTATGGCTACACCTTC. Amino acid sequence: CASSPRQGPGVNYGYTF.